The sequence of this T cell receptor beta chain was determined in a study of shared clonotypes between healthy human individuals. As for the study in general: A few men and a couple of women, aged 18 to 49, were donors.

Germline trimming cut 3 bases from V and 3 bases from J; bases unmatched to any gene: 7. Looked up from germline, CDR1 is GTSNPN and CDR2 is SVGIG (reference sequence). The CDR3 covers 17 residues. The assay was immunoSEQ multiplex PCR, and TCRdb's table has in-frame clones only and misses some. The data contain roughly 1,000,000 clones, around 78% of them singletons. The V gene is TRBV30, the J gene TRBJ2-3; 15 bases line up with TRBD2. What was sequenced was memory CD4+ T cells from PBMCs. Subset indicated: CD45RA-negative fraction. This receptor was obtained from a young man in good health. Some clones in this sample may be carry-over from other donors' samples. In DNA form, the CDR3 reads TGTGCCTGGAGCGCCGGGACTAGCGGGAGGTGGACAGATACGCAGTATTTT. Translated: CAWSAGTSGRWTDTQYF.